The 23 T cell receptor beta chains presented below share a single source sample, sequenced in a study of blood T cell repertoires in COVID-19. TCRdb's copy holds only in-frame clones and misses some; the assay was immunoSEQ multiplex PCR. The table records around 220,000 clones, 75% to 85% of them present only once. Sequencing used peripheral blood. These receptors all come from a woman of 80 years or more with COVID-19, enrolled during active disease.

The chain combines TRBV11-1 with TRBJ2-1; a weak D match, TRBD2 (5 bases). Trimming shortened V by 2 bases and J by 9 bases, and 14 bases separated the two germline ends. The CDR3 consists of 14 residues. CDR1 SGHAT and CDR2 FQDESV come from the germline V gene (reference sequence). This CDR3 is CASSLLAGRSEQFF. The CDR3 nucleotides read TGTGCCAGCAGCTTACTAGCCGGTCGGAGTGAGCAGTTCTTC.

The chain uses TRBV27 and TRBJ1-4; maybe TRBD1 (6 bases). CDR3 length equals 13 residues. The V end was cut by 3 bases, the J end by 7 bases, with 9 bases between. CDR1 is MNHEY, CDR2 SMNVEV, per germline (reference sequence). CDR3 sequence reads: CASSFTGSEKLFF. CDR3 sequence (DNA): TGTGCCAGCAGTTTCACAGGGAGTGAAAAACTGTTTTTT.

The J gene is TRBJ2-2, the V gene TRBV3-1 (or the pseudogene TRBV3-2), with a possible D match to TRBD2 (5 bases). V was cut by 1 base and J by 6 bases, with 21 bases left in between. CDR3 length: 18 residues. Germline lookup yields CDR1 LGHDT and CDR2 YNNKEL (reference sequence). The CDR3 bases are TGTGCCAGCAGCCAAGCCGACCGGGGTAGCGAGAGGGCCGGGGAGCTGTTTTTT. Protein sequence: CASSQADRGSERAGELFF.

The CDR3 reads CASSQVYSGNYEQYF. The CDR3 nucleotides are TGCGCCAGCAGCCAAGTCTACAGCGGAAACTACGAGCAGTACTTC. V and J are TRBV4-3 and TRBJ2-7; D perhaps matches TRBD2 (5 bases). V was shortened by 1 base and J by 3 bases, with 13 bases between the two germline ends. The CDR3 extends over 15 amino acids. In germline, CDR1 is LGHNA, CDR2 YSLEER.

This chain links TRBV5-5 with TRBJ2-1; D call uncertain. The V end was cut by 0 bases, the J end by 6 bases, with 10 bases between. The CDR3 is made up of 14 amino acids. Germline CDR1 and CDR2: SGHKS and YYEKEE (reference sequence). Here the CDR3 DNA reads TGTGCCAGCAGCTTGGGGGCCGGCAGCAATGAGCAGTTCTTC. It is translated as CASSLGAGSNEQFF.

This chain joins TRBV7-9 and TRBJ1-1; 7 nucleotides align to TRBD1. Per germline, CDR1 SEHNR and CDR2 FQNEAQ (reference sequence). The CDR3 has 14 residues. V lost 3 bases to trimming and J lost 1 base; unmatched junction nucleotides: 2. CDR3 sequence (DNA): TGTGCCAGCAGCTTGGGACAGACGAACACTGAAGCTTTCTTT. Residues: CASSLGQTNTEAFF.

The chain has TRBV18 and TRBJ1-6; possibly TRBD1 for D (6 bases). Germline V lookup: CDR1 KGHSH, CDR2 LQKENI. CDR3 length: 14 residues. Deletions cut 6 bases from V and 7 bases from J, with 13 bases between. This CDR3 reads CASSDRSRNSPLHF. The CDR3 DNA sequence: TGTGCCAGCTCCGACAGGTCGAGAAATTCACCCCTCCACTTT.

The rearrangement uses TRBV11-3 and TRBJ2-1, with 14 nucleotides matching TRBD2. V dropped 5 bases and J dropped 9; count of bases not matched to a gene: 6. The CDR3 contains 15 residues. Germline V gene data show CDR1 as SGHNT and CDR2 as YENEEA. CDR3 bases: TGTGCCAGCAGCACCGGGACTAGCGGGAGTGGTGAGCAGTTCTTC. Protein: CASSTGTSGSGEQFF.

The chain recombines TRBV6-1 with TRBJ1-1; D may be TRBD1 (5 bases). The CDR3 is 13 amino acids. V was pared by 1 base and J by 7 bases, with 10 bases between. In germline, CDR1 is MNHNS, CDR2 SASEGT. The CDR3 DNA reads as TGTGCCAGCAGTGAAGTACGGGGGTTTGAAGCTTTCTTT. It codes for CASSEVRGFEAFF.

This chain joins TRBV11-3 and TRBJ2-6; D not resolved. The CDR3 runs to 16 residues. Germline V gene data show CDR1 as SGHNT and CDR2 as YENEEA. Trimming cost V 1 base and J 0 bases, with 7 bases left between them. The CDR3 region is CASSLGAGSGANVLTF. The CDR3 region has the DNA TGTGCCAGCAGCTTAGGGGCCGGCTCTGGGGCCAACGTCCTGACTTTC.

The rearrangement joins TRBV18 to TRBJ1-1, with 7 nucleotides matching TRBD1. CDR1 is KGHSH, CDR2 LQKENI, per germline. The CDR3 contains 14 residues. The V and J ends lost 6 bases and 0 bases, in that order; junction bases with no gene match: 4. The CDR3 coding sequence is TGTGCCAGCTCGTGGGACAGCCTGAACACTGAAGCTTTCTTT. The encoded protein is CASSWDSLNTEAFF.

The chain uses TRBV14 and TRBJ1-4; no firm D call. V was trimmed by 2 bases and J by 8 bases, leaving 15 bases between them. CDR1 is SGHDN and CDR2 is FVKESK in the germline V gene. The CDR3 is made up of 15 amino acids. The CDR3 DNA sequence: TGTGCCAGCAGCCAACTGGGTGCCGGAGTAGAAAAACTGTTTTTT. It specifies CASSQLGAGVEKLFF.

The chain combines TRBV7-8 with TRBJ2-1, with TRBD1 identical over 9 bases. J lost 8 bases, V lost 7 bases, and 12 bases had no gene match. The CDR3 spans 15 residues. The germline V gene has CDR1 SGHVS and CDR2 FQNEAQ. CDR3 in DNA: TGTGCCAGCACCAAATACGGGACAGGGTTCTATGAGCAGTTCTTC. Its translation: CASTKYGTGFYEQFF.

The rearrangement uses TRBV29-1 and TRBJ2-3; 8 positions agree with TRBD2. The CDR3 is 13 amino acids. V was pared by 7 bases and J by 4 bases, with 7 bases of the junction left unmatched. The germline CDR1 and CDR2 sequences are SQVTM and ANQGSEA. CDR3 DNA sequence: TGCAGCGGTCGGCGGGGGGCTGCAGATACGCAGTATTTT. Its protein product is CSGRRGAADTQYF.

This rearrangement joins TRBV5-6 to TRBJ1-5; TRBD1 matches at 10 bases. The CDR3 covers 16 residues. CDR1 is SGHDT and CDR2 is YYEEEE in the germline V gene. With 4 bases clipped from V and 3 bases from J, the junction kept 7 bases outside the gene matches. The CDR3 loop reads CASSQGDRGNNQPQHF. The CDR3 nucleotides read TGTGCCAGCAGCCAAGGGGACAGGGGCAACAATCAGCCCCAGCATTTT.

In DNA form, the CDR3 reads TGTGCCAGTGGCCGGACTATATACAATGAGCAGTTCTTC. Translated, it gives CASGRTIYNEQFF. The rearrangement joins TRBV19 to TRBJ2-1, with D possibly TRBD2 on 6 matching bases. The germline V gene encodes CDR1 LNHDA and CDR2 SQIVND (reference sequence). The length of the CDR3 is 13 residues. Trimming removed 8 bases from V and 4 bases from J, with 12 bases in between.

This sequence joins TRBV11-2 and TRBJ1-1, with D maybe TRBD1 (5 bases). The CDR3 covers 16 residues. CDR1 is SGHAT, CDR2 FQNNGV, per germline. V lost 2 bases to trimming and J lost 1 base, with 14 bases between them. DNA for the CDR3: TGTGCCAGCAGCTTAACGCAGGGAGGACGGAACACTGAAGCTTTCTTT. Its protein product is CASSLTQGGRNTEAFF. Full variable domain (rest looked up from reference TRBV11-2 and TRBJ1-1): EAGVAQSPRYKIIEKRQSVAFWCNPISGHATLYWYQQILGQGPKLLIQFQNNGVVDDSQLPKDRFSAERLKGVDSTLKIQPAKLEDSAVYLCASSLTQGGRNTEAFFGQGTRLTVV.

The chain has TRBV4-1 and TRBJ2-1; no definite D call. This CDR3 region has 15 residues. V was trimmed by 0 bases and J by 1 base, leaving 7 bases between them. Germline CDR1 is MGHRA and CDR2 is YSYEKL. The CDR3 loop is CASSQDELSYNEQFF. The CDR3 DNA follows: TGCGCCAGCAGCCAAGATGAGTTATCCTACAATGAGCAGTTCTTC.

CDR3: CASRAQQGVGGYTF. The CDR3 coding sequence is TGTGCCAGCAGGGCCCAACAGGGAGTAGGTGGCTACACCTTC. The chain joins TRBV28 to TRBJ1-2; D is possibly TRBD1 (6 bases). The CDR3 spans 14 residues. Germline V gene data show CDR1 as MDHEN and CDR2 as SYDVKM. V lost 6 bases and J 7 bases, leaving 18 bases between the germline ends.

This chain links TRBV18 with TRBJ2-5; unclear D gene. V was clipped by 0 bases and J by 5 bases, with 10 bases between them. The germline CDR1 and CDR2 sequences are KGHSH and LQKENI. The CDR3 is 14 residues long. CDR3 sequence (DNA): TGTGCCAGCTCACCACCTTCCCAGAAGGAGACCCAGTACTTC. Translation: CASSPPSQKETQYF.

V is TRBV25-1 and J is TRBJ2-7; 7 bases match TRBD2. The CDR3 consists of 14 residues. CDR1 and CDR2 (germline): MGHDK, SYGVNS. J gave up 7 bases and V 5 bases, and 11 bases lay outside the gene matches. The CDR3 loop is CASSISVRGEEQYF. For the CDR3, the DNA is TGTGCCAGCAGTATTTCAGTTCGGGGGGAGGAGCAGTACTTC.

The rearrangement joins TRBV2 to TRBJ2-1, with D possibly being TRBD1 (6 bases). V was shortened by 8 bases and J by 0 bases, with 8 bases between the two germline ends. The CDR3 covers 13 residues. Germline V gene lookup returns CDR1 SNHLY and CDR2 FYNNEI. This chain's CDR3 is CASRTASYNEQFF. CDR3 coding DNA: TGTGCCAGCCGGACAGCCTCCTACAATGAGCAGTTCTTC.

The CDR3 DNA reads TGCGCCAGCAGCCAAGGGGACAGGGTGGACGAGCAGTACTTC. Translated: CASSQGDRVDEQYF. The rearrangement uses TRBV4-1 and TRBJ2-7; 9 bases map to TRBD1. There are 14 residues in the CDR3. Trimming cost V 1 base and J 5 bases; bases outside gene matches: 3. The germline CDR1 and CDR2 sequences are MGHRA and YSYEKL.